The TCR beta chain described here comes from a study of shared clonotypes between healthy human individuals. The assay was carried out at the deep level. Only in-frame clones appear in the TCRdb table, and some are missing; sequencing was by immunoSEQ multiplex PCR. This sample has a few million clones, with about nine tenths found just once. The length of the CDR3 is 17 residues. From germline, CDR1 is SGHRS and CDR2 YFSETQ. The V segment lost 4 bases and the J segment 8 bases; nucleotides outside the gene matches: 14. The sequenced sample consisted of naive CD4+ T cells from PBMCs. Subset given: CD45RA+ positively selected. The source of this sequence is a man aged 18 to 29 in good health. Some clones in this sample may be carry-over from other donors' samples. The chain joins TRBV5-1 to TRBJ1-4, with 10 bases matching TRBD1. CDR3 DNA sequence: TGCGCCAGCAGCCCTCACTGGACAGGGGGGACCACGGAAAAACTGTTTTTT. It yields the protein CASSPHWTGGTTEKLFF.